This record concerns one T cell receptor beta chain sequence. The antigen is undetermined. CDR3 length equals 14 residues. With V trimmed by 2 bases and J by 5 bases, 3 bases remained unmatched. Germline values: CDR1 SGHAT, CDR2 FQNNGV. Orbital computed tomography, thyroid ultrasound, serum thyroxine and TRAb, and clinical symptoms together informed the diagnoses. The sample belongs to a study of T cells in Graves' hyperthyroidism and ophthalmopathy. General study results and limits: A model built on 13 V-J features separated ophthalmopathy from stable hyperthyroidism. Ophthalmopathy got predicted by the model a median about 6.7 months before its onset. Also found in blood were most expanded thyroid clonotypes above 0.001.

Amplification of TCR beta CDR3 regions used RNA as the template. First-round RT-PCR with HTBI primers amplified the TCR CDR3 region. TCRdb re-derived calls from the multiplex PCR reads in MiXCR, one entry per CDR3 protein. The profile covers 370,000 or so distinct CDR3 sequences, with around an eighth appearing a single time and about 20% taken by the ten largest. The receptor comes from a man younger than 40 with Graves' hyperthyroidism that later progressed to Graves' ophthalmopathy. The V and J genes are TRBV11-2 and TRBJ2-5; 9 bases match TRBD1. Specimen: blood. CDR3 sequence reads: CASSLRDRVETQYF. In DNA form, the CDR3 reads TGTGCCAGCAGCTTAAGGGACAGGGTGGAGACCCAGTACTTC.